The rows below give T cell receptor beta chains drawn from one sample of a study of cytomegalovirus exposure and HLA in healthy donors. Measured with immunoSEQ multiplex PCR; TCRdb has only the in-frame clones, and not every one. Of over 110,000 clones in the sample, approximately 79% were seen once. The source material was PBMCs. The receptors derive from a woman in her fifties or sixties in good health and CMV-seropositive. Each CDR3 is given with its conserved first and last residue. D genes are given only for firm matches. Clone sizes are given selectively: once, few, many, or a class where the clone is expanded.

>-|TRBV5-1|-|TRBJ2-5
TGCGCCAGCAGCTTGGTCGGGGAAGAGACCCAGTACTTC
CASSLVGEETQYF
>few|TRBV5-4|-|TRBJ1-6
TGTGCCAGCAGCTCCTCCGGCTCCTATAATTCACCCCTCCACTTT
CASSSSGSYNSPLHF
>-|TRBV10-3|-|TRBJ1-6
TGTGCCATCAGTGAGTCGGGGGACTGGAATTCACCCCTCCACTTT
CAISESGDWNSPLHF
>few|TRBV6-5|-|TRBJ2-3
TGTGCCAGCAGTTACTCGGTGACAGGACCGCAGTATTTT
CASSYSVTGPQYF
>-|TRBV28|-|TRBJ1-1
TGTGCCAGCAGTCAATACCCGAGGGCCCTCCGGTCGGCTTTCTTT
CASSQYPRALRSAFF
>once|TRBV9|TRBD1|TRBJ2-1
TGTGCCAGCAGCGGACCTGGGACAGGACGCTCCTACAATGAGCAGTTCTTC
CASSGPGTGRSYNEQFF
>few|TRBV9|TRBD1|TRBJ2-7
TGTGCCAGCAGCGTAGATGCAGGGGGCCCTCGCGAGCAGTACTTC
CASSVDAGGPREQYF
>few|TRBV6-6|-|TRBJ2-3
TGTGCCAGCAGTTCTAGCGCTTCTGGAGATACGCAGTATTTT
CASSSSASGDTQYF
>few|TRBV7-3|TRBD2|TRBJ2-7
TGTGCCAGCAGCCCTAGCGGGGGGGCCGGCGAGCAGTACTTC
CASSPSGGAGEQYF
>-|TRBV6-5|-|TRBJ1-1
TGTGCCAGCAGATACACAAGGGGGAACACTGAAGCTTTCTTT
CASRYTRGNTEAFF
>-|TRBV6-5|-|TRBJ2-7
TGTGCCAGCAGTTACGGAAGGACAAGCTCCTACGAGCAGTACTTC
CASSYGRTSSYEQYF
>few|TRBV4-2|TRBD1|TRBJ1-6
TGTGCCAGCAGCCATGCGGGACAGCCAATCTCACCCCTCCACTTT
CASSHAGQPISPLHF
>-|TRBV6-6|TRBD1|TRBJ1-2
TGTGCCAGCAGCGGACAGGGGGGGTTTGATGGCTACACCTTC
CASSGQGGFDGYTF
>once|TRBV28|TRBD2|TRBJ2-5
TGTGCCAGCAGTTCATCACTTCAGGGAGGGGAGACCCAGTACTTC
CASSSSLQGGETQYF
>-|TRBV7-9|-|TRBJ1-4
TGTGCCAGCAGCTTCGGAGTAGAAAAACTGTTTTTT
CASSFGVEKLFF
>-|TRBV10-3|-|TRBJ1-2
TGTGCCATCAGTGAAGGCGGCAGCTCTAACTATGGCTACACCTTC
CAISEGGSSNYGYTF
>-|TRBV12-2|-|TRBJ2-1
TGTGCAAGTCGCTTAGCCGAACTAGCGGGGGGCCCCCCAATCTACAATGAGCAGTTCTTC
CASRLAELAGGPPIYNEQFF
>-|TRBV7-8|TRBD2|TRBJ2-3
TGTGCCAGCAGCTTAGCAGTCCCTAGCGGGGGGAGAGATACGCAGTATTTT
CASSLAVPSGGRDTQYF
>once|TRBV5-1|-|TRBJ2-5
TGCGCCAGCAGCTTGTCTGGTTCGCGAGAGACCCAGTACTTC
CASSLSGSRETQYF
>-|TRBV10-3|TRBD2|TRBJ2-7
TGTGCCATCAGTGCTGCGGGCGGGGGGGCCATCGAGCAGTACTTC
CAISAAGGGAIEQYF
>-|TRBV5-1|-|TRBJ2-7
TGCGCCAGCAGCTTGGTTCCGGAGGGCGAGCAGTACTTC
CASSLVPEGEQYF
>once|TRBV6-1|-|TRBJ1-6
TGTGCCAGCAGTGAAACCCAGGGATATAATTCACCCCTCCACTTT
CASSETQGYNSPLHF
>-|TRBV5-1|-|TRBJ1-3
TGCGCCAGCAGCTTGCTAGGAGACTCTGGAAACACCATATATTTT
CASSLLGDSGNTIYF
>-|TRBV6-1|TRBD2|TRBJ2-7
TGTGCCAGCAGTGGACTAGCGGGGATCTCCTACGAGCAGTACTTC
CASSGLAGISYEQYF
>-|TRBV18|TRBD1|TRBJ1-2
TGTGCCAGCTCACGTGGACAGGTCTATGGCTACACCTTC
CASSRGQVYGYTF
>once|TRBV5-6|-|TRBJ2-5
TGTGCCAGCACCTCCAGGGGCGAGGGGCTAGGAGAGACCCAGTACTTC
CASTSRGEGLGETQYF
>-|TRBV6-4|-|TRBJ2-2
TGTGCCAGCACGGCGGCAGCCGGGGAGCTGTTTTTT
CASTAAAGELFF
>medium-sized|TRBV2|TRBD2|TRBJ2-1
TGTGCCAGCAGTGCTGGAAGCGGGGGGGCTGAGGATGAGCAGTTCTTC
CASSAGSGGAEDEQFF
>-|TRBV5-1|TRBD2|TRBJ2-7
TGCGCCAGCAGCAGGACTAGCGGGGGCGTGTACGAGCAGTACTTC
CASSRTSGGVYEQYF
>few|TRBV12-5|TRBD1|TRBJ2-5
TGTGCTAGTGGTTTGATCCCCGGGACAGGGGCGCCAACCCAGTACTTC
CASGLIPGTGAPTQYF
>-|TRBV11-2|TRBD1|TRBJ2-3
TGTGCCAGCAGCCGAACAGGGGTTGAAGATACGCAGTATTTT
CASSRTGVEDTQYF
>-|TRBV12-5|TRBD1|TRBJ2-3
TGTGCTAGTGGTCCCGGGACAGGGATCGTTGCAGATACGCAGTATTTT
CASGPGTGIVADTQYF
>-|TRBV10-3|-|TRBJ2-7
TGTGCCATCAGTGAGTCGACGGGCTCCTACGAGCAGTACTTC
CAISESTGSYEQYF
>-|TRBV20-1|-|TRBJ1-1
TGCAGTGCTTTAGACACTGAAGCTTTCTTT
CSALDTEAFF
>-|TRBV19|-|TRBJ1-5
TGTGCCAGTAGTTCAGGGCTCAATCAGCCCCAGCATTTT
CASSSGLNQPQHF
>-|TRBV5-6|TRBD1|TRBJ2-2
TGTGCCAGCAGCTTGCGTCCCGGGACAGGGGGCCGGACCGGGGAGCTGTTTTTT
CASSLRPGTGGRTGELFF
>-|TRBV29-1|-|TRBJ2-3
TGCAGCGTTGATAGCGGTGCTCGCACAGATACGCAGTATTTT
CSVDSGARTDTQYF
>few|TRBV7-8|-|TRBJ2-3
TGTGCCAGCGCTTATAGGGGGATTGAAACAGATACGCAGTATTTT
CASAYRGIETDTQYF